This entry lists 27 T cell receptor beta chains sequenced from one sample in a study of cytomegalovirus exposure and HLA in healthy donors. It was with 60 Vbeta and 13 Jbeta primers that the PCR ran. Sequenced by immunoSEQ multiplex PCR; TCRdb stores in-frame clones only, minus some. This repertoire shows under 150,000 clones, around 78% found once; its top ten account for 1.5% to 1.7%. The material sequenced was PBMCs. These receptors were collected from a man between 40 and 49 years old in good health and CMV-seronegative.

The chain joins TRBV7-9 to TRBJ2-1; 11 nucleotides agree with TRBD2. V lost 8 bases to trimming and J lost 7 bases; unmatched junction nucleotides: 7. CDR3 length equals 14 residues. Germline CDR1 SEHNR, CDR2 FQNEAQ (reference sequence). CDR3 loop: CASLAGGLGNEQFF. The CDR3 DNA follows: TGTGCCAGCTTAGCGGGAGGGCTGGGAAATGAGCAGTTCTTC.

The genes are TRBV27 and TRBJ2-1, with D perhaps matching TRBD1 (6 bases). V lost 5 bases and J lost 4, with 15 bases in between. Germline V gene data show CDR1 as MNHEY and CDR2 as SMNVEV (reference sequence). The CDR3 has 15 amino acids. Here the CDR3 DNA reads TGTGCCAGCAGTCCCCAACAGGGACGATACAATGAGCAGTTCTTC. Protein: CASSPQQGRYNEQFF.

The CDR3: CASSFSSSYNSPLHF. In nucleotides, the CDR3 is TGTGCCAGCAGCTTTAGTTCTTCCTATAATTCACCCCTCCACTTT. The chain links TRBV11-2 to TRBJ1-6; D call uncertain. The CDR3 consists of 15 residues. CDR1 and CDR2 from the germline V gene are SGHAT and FQNNGV. The V and J ends lost 3 bases and 1 base respectively, with 7 bases between them.

This chain uses TRBV7-9 with TRBJ2-7, with TRBD1 matching over 10 bases. Germline V gene sequence: CDR1 SEHNR, CDR2 FQNEAQ (reference sequence). With 4 bases clipped from V and 3 bases from J, the junction kept 6 bases outside the gene matches. The CDR3 runs 15 residues. CDR3 sequence (DNA): TGTGCCAGCAGCTACCCCGGGACAGGGGTCTACGAGCAGTACTTC. Protein product: CASSYPGTGVYEQYF.

This chain links TRBV7-9 with TRBJ1-5; tentative D call: TRBD1 (6 bases). V was trimmed by 3 bases and J by 5 bases, leaving 11 bases between them. This CDR3 contains 14 residues. Germline-derived CDR1 and CDR2 are SEHNR and FQNEAQ (reference sequence). The CDR3 reads CASSFGQSDQPQHF. The CDR3 DNA follows: TGTGCCAGCAGCTTCGGACAGAGCGATCAGCCCCAGCATTTT.

The rearrangement joins TRBV30 to TRBJ2-3; D is perhaps TRBD1 (5 bases). The CDR3 runs to 14 residues. Germline loops: CDR1 GTSNPN, CDR2 SVGIG (reference sequence). Trimming cost V 3 bases and J 3 bases, with 13 bases left between them. The CDR3 loop reads CAWRAPRVTDTQYF. CDR3 coding DNA: TGTGCCTGGAGGGCCCCCAGGGTTACAGATACGCAGTATTTT.

This clone was seen a single time. The chain has TRBV19 and TRBJ1-5; TRBD1 is a possible D gene (5 bases). Per the germline V gene, CDR1 is LNHDA and CDR2 is SQIVND (reference sequence). V lost 7 bases and J 5 bases, leaving 15 bases between the germline ends. The CDR3 loop spans 14 amino acids. This CDR3 reads CASKPGRAHQPQHF. Here the CDR3 DNA reads TGTGCCAGTAAGCCCGGCAGGGCCCATCAGCCCCAGCATTTT.

This rearrangement joins TRBV7-2 to TRBJ2-3, with D perhaps TRBD2 (6 bases). Germline V gene data show CDR1 as SGHTA and CDR2 as FQGNSA. Trimming left V 4 bases short and J 7 bases short, with 18 bases between. This CDR3 contains 15 residues. The CDR3 here is CASSSPGVQRNTQYF. The DNA of the CDR3 is TGTGCCAGCAGCTCCCCGGGGGTGCAACGGAATACGCAGTATTTT. The variable domain in full, with the rest retrieved from reference TRBV7-2 and TRBJ2-3, is GAGVSQSPSNKVTEKGKDVELRCDPISGHTALYWYRQSLGQGLEFLIYFQGNSAPDKSGLPSDRFSAERTGGSVSTLTIQRTQQEDSAVYLCASSSPGVQRNTQYFGPGTRLTVL.

The chain joins TRBV6-1 to TRBJ1-1; perhaps TRBD1 as D (5 bases). The CDR3 spans 14 residues. Germline V gene sequence: CDR1 MNHNS, CDR2 SASEGT. V was shortened by 4 bases and J by 5 bases, with 14 bases between the two germline ends. CDR3: CASSGGGSGTEAFF. The CDR3 coding sequence is TGTGCCAGCAGTGGGGGGGGGTCTGGGACTGAAGCTTTCTTT.

V and J are TRBV11-3 and TRBJ2-1; 11 nucleotides agree with TRBD2. The junction had 7 bases not matched to a gene; V was cut back by 3 bases and J by 12 bases. The CDR3 runs 14 residues. The V gene's germline CDR1 is SGHNT and CDR2 YENEEA. The CDR3 DNA is TGTGCCAGCAGCTTTAGCGGGGGGGCATCGGTGCAGTTCTTC. Amino acid sequence: CASSFSGGASVQFF. Combining the CDR3 with reference TRBV11-3 and TRBJ2-1 gives the whole variable domain EAGVVQSPRYKIIEKKQPVAFWCNPISGHNTLYWYLQNLGQGPELLIRYENEEAVDDSQLPKDRFSAERLKGVDSTLKIQPAELGDSAVYLCASSFSGGASVQFFGPGTRLTVL.

The chain recombines TRBV9 with TRBJ2-3; 9 bases line up with TRBD1. This CDR3 has 16 amino acids. Per germline, CDR1 SGDLS and CDR2 YYNGEE. V was clipped by 4 bases and J by 4 bases; unmatched bases: 10. The CDR3: CASSSGTGYGADTQYF. CDR3 sequence (DNA): TGTGCCAGCAGCTCCGGGACAGGGTATGGGGCAGATACGCAGTATTTT.

As to this clone: One junction end disagrees with the germline gene, perhaps due to a read error. The gene calls are TRBV7-7 and TRBJ2-2; 8 nucleotides align to TRBD2. The germline V gene has CDR1 SSHAT and CDR2 FNYEAQ (reference sequence). The CDR3 totals 15 residues. The CDR3, as DNA: TGTGCTAGCAGGCTAGCGGGTCCGAACACCGGGGAGCTGTTTTTT. Protein sequence: CASRLAGPNTGELFF. The full variable domain, rest sourced from reference TRBV7-7 and TRBJ2-2, is GAGVSQSPRYKVTKRGQDVTLRCDPISSHATLYWYQQALGQGPEFLTYFNYEAQPDKSGLPSDRFSAERPEGSISTLTIQRTEQRDSAMYRCASRLAGPNTGELFFGEGSRLTVL.

The chain couples TRBV7-6 to TRBJ1-1; 7 bases map to TRBD1. Germline V gene sequence: CDR1 SGHVS, CDR2 FNYEAQ. The CDR3 contains 13 residues. The ends lost 5 bases at V and 4 bases at J; junction bases unmatched: 4. CDR3 bases: TGTGCCAGCAGCGACAGGGAAGGCACTGAAGCTTTCTTT. Translated, it gives CASSDREGTEAFF.

Written as DNA, the CDR3 is TGTGCCAGCACTCAAGGGACAGGGGGCCATGGCTACACCTTC. Encoded protein: CASTQGTGGHGYTF. The genes are TRBV6-6 and TRBJ1-2, with 12 bases fitting TRBD1. V was clipped by 7 bases and J by 6 bases; unmatched bases: 6. The CDR3 spans 14 residues. Germline V gene lookup returns CDR1 MNHNY and CDR2 SVGAGI (reference sequence).

The V gene is TRBV6-4, the J gene TRBJ2-2; 10 nucleotides align to TRBD2. This CDR3 has 15 amino acids. Germline V lookup: CDR1 MRHNA, CDR2 SNTAGT. The V gene end was trimmed by 5 bases and the J gene end by 3 bases; junction bases not matched to a gene: 3. In DNA, the CDR3 is TGTGCCAGCAGTCCTAGCGGGAGCGACACCGGGGAGCTGTTTTTT. Protein: CASSPSGSDTGELFF.

The V call is TRBV4-1, the J call TRBJ1-2; the D gene is possibly TRBD1 (5 bases). The CDR3 runs 14 residues. V was cut by 4 bases and J by 4 bases, with 13 bases left in between. Germline CDR1 and CDR2: MGHRA and YSYEKL. CDR3 residues: CASSPQDTSYGYTF. The CDR3 DNA sequence: TGCGCCAGCAGCCCGCAGGACACCTCCTATGGCTACACCTTC.

The rearrangement links TRBV7-9 to TRBJ2-1; D unresolved. Germline CDR1 reads SEHNR; CDR2 reads FQNEAQ (reference sequence). This CDR3 is built from 10 residues. The V end lost 4 bases, the J end lost 15 bases, and 10 bases lay between the germline ends. In DNA, the CDR3 is TGTGCCAGCAGCTCGCCCGGTTTGTTCTTC. Residues: CASSSPGLFF.

The chain combines TRBV5-1 with TRBJ2-3, with a weak D call TRBD2 (6 bases). The CDR3 has 17 amino acids. Trimming removed 3 bases at V and 5 bases at J, with 22 bases between. Germline V gives CDR1 SGHRS, CDR2 YFSETQ. The DNA of the CDR3 is TGCGCCAGCAGCTCTCCTGCGGGCGGGGATGTTCTAGATACGCAGTATTTT. Amino acid sequence: CASSSPAGGDVLDTQYF.

The chain is built from TRBV5-6 and TRBJ2-5; D may be TRBD1 (6 bases). Trimming removed 1 base at V and 4 bases at J, with 8 bases between. Germline V gives CDR1 SGHDT, CDR2 YYEEEE. The CDR3 runs 13 residues. In nucleotides, the CDR3 is TGTGCCAGCAGCTTGACAGGGCGAGAGACCCAGTACTTC. Its translation is CASSLTGRETQYF. Full variable domain (rest looked up from reference TRBV5-6 and TRBJ2-5): DAGVTQSPTHLIKTRGQQVTLRCSPKSGHDTVSWYQQALGQGPQFIFQYYEEEERQRGNFPDRFSGHQFPNYSSELNVNALLLGDSALYLCASSLTGRETQYFGPGTRLLVL.

The gene calls are TRBV4-3 and TRBJ1-6; D is unresolved. CDR1 and CDR2 from the germline V gene are LGHNA and YSLEER. The ends were cut back, 1 base at V and 8 bases at J, with 9 bases in the middle. The CDR3 is 14 residues long. The CDR3 region is CASSQGQAYSPLHF. CDR3 in DNA: TGCGCCAGCAGCCAAGGGCAGGCCTATTCACCCCTCCACTTT.

The V and J genes are TRBV7-6 and TRBJ2-1; 7 bases are a match to TRBD1. Germline V gene sequence: CDR1 SGHVS, CDR2 FNYEAQ. This CDR3 region has 16 residues. J was trimmed by 7 bases and V by 1 base; bases with no gene match: 10. DNA of the CDR3: TGTGCCAGCAGCTTAGGGGACAGTCGGTCTCTTAATGAGCAGTTCTTC. This encodes CASSLGDSRSLNEQFF.

This chain uses TRBV28 with TRBJ1-1; D gene ambiguous. CDR3 size: 15 residues. Per germline, CDR1 MDHEN and CDR2 SYDVKM. Trimming pared 2 bases from V and 0 bases from J, leaving 10 bases between. The CDR3 protein is CASSLNPGVNTEAFF. The CDR3 DNA is TGTGCCAGCAGTTTAAACCCGGGAGTGAACACTGAAGCTTTCTTT. The whole variable domain, remainder taken from reference TRBV28 and TRBJ1-1, is DVKVTQSSRYLVKRTGEKVFLECVQDMDHENMFWYRQDPGLGLRLIYFSYDVKMKEKGDIPEGYSVSREKKERFSLILESASTNQTSMYLCASSLNPGVNTEAFFGQGTRLTVV.

The chain recombines TRBV6-1 with TRBJ2-2; TRBD2 agrees at 11 bases. CDR3 size: 15 residues. The germline gives CDR1 MNHNS, CDR2 SASEGT. V lost 6 bases and J lost 3; bases outside the gene matches: 3. This chain's CDR3 is CASSGTSGYTGELFF. The CDR3 nucleotides are TGTGCCAGCAGCGGGACTAGCGGATACACCGGGGAGCTGTTTTTT.

The rearrangement links TRBV5-4 to TRBJ1-2; D is undetermined. Germline CDR1 is SGHNT and CDR2 is YYREEE (reference sequence). Between the trimmed V and J ends, which lost 4 bases and 4 bases, there was a span of 14 bases. This CDR3 comprises 14 residues. CDR3 region: CASSPEPERYGYTF. CDR3 coding DNA: TGTGCCAGCAGCCCTGAGCCGGAGCGCTATGGCTACACCTTC.

The J gene is TRBJ2-7, the V gene TRBV5-4, with a possible D match to TRBD1 (5 bases). Germline V gene sequence: CDR1 SGHNT, CDR2 YYREEE (reference sequence). V was clipped by 0 bases and J by 3 bases, with 16 bases between them. The CDR3 is 16 residues long. The CDR3 loop reads CASSLDLQASSYEQYF. CDR3 nucleotides: TGTGCCAGCAGCTTGGACTTACAGGCTTCCAGCTACGAGCAGTACTTC. The complete variable domain, with remaining parts taken from reference TRBV5-4 and TRBJ2-7, reads ETGVTQSPTHLIKTRGQQVTLRCSSQSGHNTVSWYQQALGQGPQFIFQYYREEENGRGNFPPRFSGLQFPNYSSELNVNALELDDSALYLCASSLDLQASSYEQYFGPGTRLTVT.

The chain links TRBV9 to TRBJ2-3; D might be TRBD2 (6 bases). The germline V gene has CDR1 SGDLS and CDR2 YYNGEE. The CDR3 is 16 amino acids. V lost 1 base to trimming and J lost 0 bases, with 12 bases between them. This chain's CDR3 is CASSVFSGTSTDTQYF. CDR3 nucleotides: TGTGCCAGCAGCGTATTTTCAGGGACTAGCACAGATACGCAGTATTTT.

The genes are TRBV7-9 and TRBJ1-5; 7 bases agree with TRBD1. The CDR3 is 15 residues long. Per germline, CDR1 SEHNR and CDR2 FQNEAQ (reference sequence). Unmatched junction bases numbered 6, after V lost 1 base and J lost 6 bases. The CDR3 loop reads CASSLEGQHGQPQHF. CDR3 bases: TGTGCCAGCAGCTTAGAGGGACAGCATGGTCAGCCCCAGCATTTT. The full variable domain, its missing parts supplied by reference TRBV7-9 and TRBJ1-5, is DTGVSQNPRHKITKRGQNVTFRCDPISEHNRLYWYRQTLGQGPEFLTYFQNEAQLEKSRLLSDRFSAERPKGSFSTLEIQRTEQGDSAMYLCASSLEGQHGQPQHFGDGTRLSIL.